The source of this T cell receptor (beta chain) is a study of shared clonotypes between healthy human individuals. Study-level background: The study used three CD4 naive, three CD4 memory, two CD8 naive and one CD8 memory plate per donor.

A remark on this clone: Its antigen is unidentified.

Study conclusions and caveats: Only blood was sampled, and tissue TCR repertoires likely differ from blood ones.

Each subset's genomic DNA was split evenly across several immunoSEQ plates. TCRdb keeps only in-frame clones here, not all; method: immunoSEQ multiplex PCR. The sample carries roughly 2 million clones, 90% to 97% recorded once. The sequence came from a young man in good health. The sample consisted of naive CD4+ T cells sorted from blood. Stated subset: CD45RA+ positively selected.

The CDR3 nucleotides are TGTGCCAGCATCCGGGACAGGGTATCCTACGAGCAGTACTTC. This translates into CASIRDRVSYEQYF. V is TRBV2 and J is TRBJ2-7, with 9 nucleotides matching TRBD1. With 7 bases clipped from V and 1 base from J, the junction kept 5 bases outside the gene matches. Germline values: CDR1 SNHLY, CDR2 FYNNEI. The CDR3 has 14 residues.